The T cell receptor beta chain under discussion was sequenced for a study of beta chain features in type 1 diabetes. On average, the one heparinised blood draw given by each donor was approximately 100 mL. Sorted populations all had greater than 98% purity. Overall study results and limits: Short templates might get an advantage during PCR, and this would be equal in patients and controls. TCRB CDR3 length was moderately but significantly reduced in all four CD4+ subsets of Type 1 diabetes patients.

The CDR3 consists of 15 residues. Trimming cost V 5 bases and J 12 bases; bases outside gene matches: 13. Looked up from germline, CDR1 is LNHDA and CDR2 is SQIVND (reference sequence). Expressed TCRB transcripts got sequenced, as all isolated RNA was reverse transcribed. Repertoires were generated with immunoSEQ multiplex PCR, while TCRdb's copy carries only in-frame clones and drops some. The data contain some 270,000 clones, 9.5% to 13% of them singletons. This clone turned up a few times. Its antigen is still unknown. The chain has TRBV19 and TRBJ2-1; 10 bases fit TRBD2. Sequences were obtained from naive CD4+ T cells from blood. The receptor comes from a man aged 25-40 years with type 1 diabetes. The CDR3 loop reads CASSSISGGASGQFF. For the CDR3, the DNA is TGTGCCAGTAGTTCGATAAGCGGGGGGGCTTCTGGGCAGTTCTTC.